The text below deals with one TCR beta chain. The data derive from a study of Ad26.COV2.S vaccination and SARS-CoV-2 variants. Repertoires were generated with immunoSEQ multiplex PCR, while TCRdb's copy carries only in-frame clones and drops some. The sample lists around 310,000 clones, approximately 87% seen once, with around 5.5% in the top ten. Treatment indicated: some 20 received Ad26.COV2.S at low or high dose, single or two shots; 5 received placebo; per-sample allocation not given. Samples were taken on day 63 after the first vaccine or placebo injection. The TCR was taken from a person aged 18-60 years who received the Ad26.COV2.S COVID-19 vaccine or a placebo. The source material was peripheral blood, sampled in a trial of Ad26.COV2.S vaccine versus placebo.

CDR3 loop: CASSPLGGPRREETQYF. The CDR3 DNA reads TGTGCCAGCAGCCCCCTCGGGGGTCCCCGGAGGGAAGAGACCCAGTACTTC. The V call is TRBV21-1, the J call TRBJ2-5; TRBD2 is the table's D call, not checked against the DNA. TRBV21-1 constitutes a pseudogene. This CDR3 has 17 residues.